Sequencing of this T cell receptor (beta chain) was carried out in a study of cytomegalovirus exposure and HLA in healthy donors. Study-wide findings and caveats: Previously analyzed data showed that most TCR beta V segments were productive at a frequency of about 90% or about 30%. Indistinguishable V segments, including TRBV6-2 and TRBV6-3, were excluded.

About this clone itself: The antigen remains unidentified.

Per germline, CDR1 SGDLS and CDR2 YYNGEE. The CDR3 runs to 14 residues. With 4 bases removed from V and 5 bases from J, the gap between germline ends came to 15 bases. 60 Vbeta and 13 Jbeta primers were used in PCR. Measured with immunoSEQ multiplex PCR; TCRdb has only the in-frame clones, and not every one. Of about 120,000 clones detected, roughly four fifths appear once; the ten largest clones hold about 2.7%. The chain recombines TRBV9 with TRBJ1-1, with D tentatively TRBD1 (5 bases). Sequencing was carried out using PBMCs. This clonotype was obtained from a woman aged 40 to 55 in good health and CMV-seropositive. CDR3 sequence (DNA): TGTGCCAGCAGCCCCCAAGTGGAGGGGACTGAAGCTTTCTTT. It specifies CASSPQVEGTEAFF.